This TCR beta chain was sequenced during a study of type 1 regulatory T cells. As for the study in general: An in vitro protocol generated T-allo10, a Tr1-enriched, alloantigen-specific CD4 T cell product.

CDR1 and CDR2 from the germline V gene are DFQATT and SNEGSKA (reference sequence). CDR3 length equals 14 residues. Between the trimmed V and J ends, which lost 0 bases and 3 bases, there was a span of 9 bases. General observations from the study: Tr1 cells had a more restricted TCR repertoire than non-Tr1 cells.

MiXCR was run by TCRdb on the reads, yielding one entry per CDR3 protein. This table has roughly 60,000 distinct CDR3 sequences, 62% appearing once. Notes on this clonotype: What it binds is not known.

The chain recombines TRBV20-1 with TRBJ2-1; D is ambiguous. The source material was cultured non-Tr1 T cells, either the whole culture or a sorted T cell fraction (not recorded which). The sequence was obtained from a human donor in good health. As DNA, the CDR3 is TGCAGTGCTAGAGATTGGCGGAACTACAATGAGCAGTTCTTC. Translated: CSARDWRNYNEQFF.